This T cell receptor beta chain was profiled in a study of blood T cell repertoires in COVID-19. Overall study context: The United States, Italy and Spain supplied acute and convalescent COVID-19 samples. T cells, B-cell-depleted T cells, or PBMCs provided the cDNA or gDNA that served as material.

Method: immunoSEQ multiplex PCR; TCRdb's copy keeps in-frame clones and lacks some. The sample includes 150,000 to 200,000 clones, roughly 80% of them seen just once. The sequence derives from a man aged 65-85 years with active or convalescent COVID-19. Sequenced input: peripheral blood.

DNA for the CDR3: TGTGCCAGCAGTCGCCCGGGTACTCGGGGGATGGGTAGCACTGAAGCTTTCTTT. Amino acids: CASSRPGTRGMGSTEAFF. The genes are TRBV6-6 and TRBJ1-1; a weak D match, TRBD1 (5 bases). The CDR3 has 18 amino acids. The germline V gene encodes CDR1 MNHNY and CDR2 SVGAGI (reference sequence). V was pared by 5 bases and J by 4 bases, with 26 bases between.